The clone carrying this T cell receptor beta chain has at least ten counts. What it binds is unknown. The sample originates from a study of T-cell reconstitution after alpha-beta-depleted transplantation in children. Overall study results and limits: T cells produced anew were the main source of T-cell counts and diversity one year after transplant.

Trimming took 6 bases from V and 0 from J; bases not matched to a gene: 5. The CDR3 is 14 amino acids. Unique molecular identifiers were used to barcode this TCRbeta library. TCRdb reanalysed the PCR reads using MiXCR and keeps one entry per CDR3 protein. The table records roughly 100,000 distinct CDR3 sequences, about 5.6% of them present only once. The chain employs TRBV12-3 or TRBV12-4 and TRBJ2-7; 7 nucleotides match TRBD1. Material: PBMCs, mostly from graft donor cells, obtained 60 days after TCRalphabeta/CD19-depleted stem cell transplant. The TCR sequence derives from a female patient aged 2 to 10 who had a stem cell transplant for Fanconi anemia, so the T cells may come from the graft donor. The CDR3 region is CASSPGTVSYEQYF. CDR3 bases: TGTGCCAGCAGCCCCGGGACAGTCTCCTACGAGCAGTACTTC.